This T cell receptor beta chain was recorded in a study of a mutant IDH1 vaccine in newly diagnosed glioma. Whole-study context: During weeks 1, 3, 5, 7, 11, 15, 19 and 23, patients received eight vaccinations. Patients under treatment included about 60% males and around 38% females and had a mean age of approximately 43 years. General study findings and limits: Pseudoprogression appeared independent of alterations in top peripheral clonotypes.

On this clone itself: Its antigen remains unidentified.

The time point: week 11, during vaccination. One vaccine dose held 300 ug of mutant IDH1 20-mer peptide and came with topical imiquimod. Astrocytomas that were new, WHO grade 3 or 4, IDH1-mutant and ATRX-lost were present in the donors. The method was immunoSEQ multiplex PCR; TCRdb's version includes in-frame clones alone and lacks a portion of them. This table holds tens of thousands of clones, about four fifths found once. V was pared by 1 base and J by 2 bases, with 7 bases between. Germline loops: CDR1 SGHRS, CDR2 YFSETQ. The length of the CDR3 is 13 residues. The chain links TRBV5-1 to TRBJ2-7; D gene ambiguous. The receptor was derived from a man aged 50-60 years with glioma. This sample comprised PBMCs, obtained from a glioma patient whose treatment included an IDH1 peptide vaccine. The CDR3 sequence is CASSLSQTYEQYF. Written as DNA, the CDR3 is TGCGCCAGCAGCTTGAGTCAGACCTACGAGCAGTACTTC.